What follows are 13 T cell receptor beta chains derived from one specimen sequenced in a study of beta chain features in type 1 diabetes. Expressed TCRB transcripts were sequenced because the isolated RNA had all been reverse transcribed beforehand. Assay used: immunoSEQ multiplex PCR; TCRdb lists only in-frame clones, some missing. The data contain under 400,000 clones, 10% to 15% of them singletons. The sample comprised naive CD4+ T cells from blood. The receptors were sampled from a young man in good health.

This clone was detected a few times. The chain uses TRBV6-6 and TRBJ1-4, with D unclear. The CDR3 extends over 14 amino acids. CDR1 and CDR2 from the germline V gene are MNHNY and SVGAGI (reference sequence). The germline V and J ends were trimmed by 2 bases and 7 bases, with 11 bases remaining between them. The CDR3 coding sequence is TGTGCCAGCAGTTACGATACCCGGAGTGAAAAACTGTTTTTT. Protein sequence: CASSYDTRSEKLFF.

The sample holds a few counts of this clone. This chain uses TRBV11-2 with TRBJ2-5; TRBD2 is a possible D gene (5 bases). Per germline, CDR1 SGHAT and CDR2 FQNNGV. The CDR3 is 13 amino acids. The V gene lost 2 bases and the J gene lost 4 bases, with 8 bases spanning the gap. CDR3 nucleotide sequence: TGTGCCAGCAGCTTAACGGGGAGAGAGACCCAGTACTTC. The encoded protein is CASSLTGRETQYF.

This clone has only a few counts. The rearrangement uses TRBV28 and TRBJ2-5; 10 positions agree with TRBD2. The V gene end was trimmed by 3 bases and the J gene end by 4 bases; junction bases not matched to a gene: 11. CDR3 length: 17 residues. Per the germline V gene, CDR1 is MDHEN and CDR2 is SYDVKM. In DNA form, the CDR3 reads TGTGCCAGCAGTTTTAGCGGAACTAGCGGGGTTCTAGAGACCCAGTACTTC. Translation: CASSFSGTSGVLETQYF.

The rearrangement links TRBV7-2 to TRBJ1-2; D call uncertain. Germline V gene sequence: CDR1 SGHTA, CDR2 FQGNSA. This CDR3 is 12 amino acids long. V lost 4 bases and J 7 bases, leaving 10 bases between the germline ends. The CDR3 coding sequence is TGTGCCAGCAGCTCCAACAGCCCTGGCTACACCTTC. Its translation is CASSSNSPGYTF.

The gene calls are TRBV6-1 and TRBJ1-1, with D uncertain. Germline lookup yields CDR1 MNHNS and CDR2 SASEGT. The V gene lost 2 bases and the J gene lost 3 bases, with 10 bases spanning the gap. CDR3 length equals 14 residues. CDR3: CASSETGLYTEAFF. CDR3 DNA sequence: TGTGCCAGCAGTGAAACGGGATTGTACACTGAAGCTTTCTTT.

The chain carries TRBV7-2 and TRBJ2-2; TRBD2 might be the D (6 bases). The CDR3 contains 15 residues. V gave up 0 bases and J gave up 7 bases, with 12 bases separating them. CDR1 SGHTA and CDR2 FQGNSA come from the germline V gene. CDR3 sequence (DNA): TGTGCCAGCAGCTTAGCGGCAGGGCGGGGCGGGGAGCTGTTTTTT. This encodes CASSLAAGRGGELFF.

The sample holds a few counts of this clone. This sequence joins TRBV7-2 and TRBJ2-4, with a possible D match to TRBD2 (6 bases). The V and J ends lost 0 bases and 0 bases respectively, with 12 bases between them. Germline V CDR1 and CDR2: SGHTA, FQGNSA. The CDR3 length is 17 residues. CDR3 sequence reads: CASSLATGLIAKNIQYF. As DNA, the CDR3 is TGTGCCAGCAGCTTAGCCACGGGACTTATAGCCAAAAACATTCAGTACTTC.

The chain combines TRBV2 with TRBJ1-2; 7 bases line up with TRBD1. Germline loops: CDR1 SNHLY, CDR2 FYNNEI. The V gene end was trimmed by 8 bases and the J gene end by 3 bases; junction bases not matched to a gene: 18. CDR3 length: 17 residues. The CDR3 DNA reads TGTGCCAGCCTTTCCGGGACAGTCTCAGGCGGGGACTATGGCTACACCTTC. Translated: CASLSGTVSGGDYGYTF. Using reference TRBV2 and TRBJ1-2 for the parts outside the CDR3, the full variable domain is EPEVTQTPSHQVTQMGQEVILRCVPISNHLYFYWYRQILGQKVEFLVSFYNNEISEKSEIFDDQFSVERPDGSNFTLKIRSTKLEDSAMYFCASLSGTVSGGDYGYTFGSGTRLTVV.

V and J are TRBV6-5 and TRBJ2-1, with 8 bases that match TRBD1. V was clipped by 5 bases and J by 8 bases; unmatched bases: 8. The germline gives CDR1 MNHEY, CDR2 SVGAGI. The CDR3 is 14 residues long. The CDR3 DNA reads as TGTGCCAGCAGTCGTTCAGGGGGCTTGCATGAGCAGTTCTTC. Its protein product is CASSRSGGLHEQFF.

This clone was seen more than once but under ten times. The chain uses TRBV7-9 and TRBJ1-2; no definite D call. V was pared by 2 bases and J by 4 bases, with 5 bases between. Germline lookup yields CDR1 SEHNR and CDR2 FQNEAQ (reference sequence). This CDR3 spans 12 amino acids. CDR3 in amino acids: CASSLSGYGYTF. The CDR3 DNA reads TGTGCCAGCAGCTTATCGGGCTATGGCTACACCTTC.

The CDR3 region has the DNA TGCAGCGTCAGACAGGGGGCAATGGATGAAGCTTTCTTT. Its protein product is CSVRQGAMDEAFF. The chain has TRBV29-1 and TRBJ1-1, with 10 nucleotides matching TRBD1. Per germline, CDR1 SQVTM and CDR2 ANQGSEA. The ends lost 6 bases at V and 7 bases at J; junction bases unmatched: 8. CDR3 size: 13 residues.

V and J are TRBV30 and TRBJ2-7; D gene ambiguous. CDR1 and CDR2 from the germline V gene are GTSNPN and SVGIG (reference sequence). V shed 1 base and J shed 2 bases, with 9 bases lying between them. The CDR3 spans 13 residues. The CDR3 region has the DNA TGTGCCTGGAGTGGGCAGGTTCCCTACGAGCAGTACTTC. Translated: CAWSGQVPYEQYF. Based on the CDR3 plus reference TRBV30 and TRBJ2-7, the full variable domain is SQTIHQWPATLVQPVGSPLSLECTVEGTSNPNLYWYRQAAGRGLQLLFYSVGIGQISSEVPQNLSASRPQDRQFILSSKKLLLSDSGFYLCAWSGQVPYEQYFGPGTRLTVT.

The chain employs TRBV4-3 and TRBJ2-2, with D possibly matching TRBD2 (6 bases). The V end was cut by 3 bases, the J end by 0 bases, with 8 bases between. Per germline, CDR1 LGHNA and CDR2 YSLEER. The CDR3 extends over 15 amino acids. The CDR3 spells CASSHGTSNTGELFF. Here the CDR3 DNA reads TGCGCCAGCAGCCACGGGACTTCGAACACCGGGGAGCTGTTTTTT.